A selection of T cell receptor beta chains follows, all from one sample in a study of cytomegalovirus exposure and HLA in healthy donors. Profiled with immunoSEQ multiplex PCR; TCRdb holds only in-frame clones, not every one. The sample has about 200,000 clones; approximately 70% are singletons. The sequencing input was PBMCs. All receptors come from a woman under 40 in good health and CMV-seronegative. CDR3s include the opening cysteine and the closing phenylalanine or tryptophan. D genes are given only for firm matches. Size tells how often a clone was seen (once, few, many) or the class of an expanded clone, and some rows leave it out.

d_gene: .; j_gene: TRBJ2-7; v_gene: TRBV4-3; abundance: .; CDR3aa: CASSQDPRGEQYF; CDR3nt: TGCGCCAGCAGCCAAGATCCCCGGGGCGAGCAGTACTTC
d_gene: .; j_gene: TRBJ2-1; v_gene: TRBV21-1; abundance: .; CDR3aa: CASSNRGRDEQFF; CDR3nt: TGTGCCAGCAGCAACAGGGGGCGGGATGAGCAGTTCTTC
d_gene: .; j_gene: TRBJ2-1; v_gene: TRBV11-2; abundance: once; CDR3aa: CASSQTGGPSRQQFF; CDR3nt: TGTGCCAGCAGCCAGACCGGGGGGCCCTCGCGGCAGCAGTTCTTC
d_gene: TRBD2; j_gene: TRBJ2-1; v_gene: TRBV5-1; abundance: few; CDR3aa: CASTHGLAGGYSSYNEQFF; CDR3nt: TGCGCCAGCACCCATGGACTAGCGGGAGGTTACAGCTCCTACAATGAGCAGTTCTTC
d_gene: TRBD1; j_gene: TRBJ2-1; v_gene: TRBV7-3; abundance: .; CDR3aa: CASSLGDSKDEQFF; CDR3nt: TGTGCCAGCAGTTTAGGGGACAGTAAGGATGAGCAGTTCTTC
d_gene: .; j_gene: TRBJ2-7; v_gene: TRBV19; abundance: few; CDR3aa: CASSPLSGYSYEQYF; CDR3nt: TGTGCCAGTAGTCCTCTCAGCGGGTACTCCTACGAGCAGTACTTC
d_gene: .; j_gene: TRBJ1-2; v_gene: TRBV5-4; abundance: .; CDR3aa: CASSSGYGYTF; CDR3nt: TGTGCCAGCAGCTCAGGGTACGGCTACACCTTC
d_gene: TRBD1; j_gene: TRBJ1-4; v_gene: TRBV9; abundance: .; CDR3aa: CASSVGVMGTGSEKLFF; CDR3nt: TGTGCCAGCAGCGTAGGCGTTATGGGGACAGGTAGTGAAAAACTGTTTTTT
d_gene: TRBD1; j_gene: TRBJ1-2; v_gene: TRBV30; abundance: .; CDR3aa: CAWATPGGVYGYTF; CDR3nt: TGTGCCTGGGCCACTCCAGGGGGCGTTTATGGCTACACCTTC
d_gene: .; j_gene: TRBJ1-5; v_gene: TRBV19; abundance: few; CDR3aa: CASSIDLGAAWPQHF; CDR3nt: TGTGCCAGTAGTATAGATTTGGGGGCGGCGTGGCCCCAGCATTTT
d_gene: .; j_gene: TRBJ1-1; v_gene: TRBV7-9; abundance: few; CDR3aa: CASSLTAIANTEAFF; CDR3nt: TGTGCCAGCAGCTTAACCGCGATAGCGAACACTGAAGCTTTCTTT
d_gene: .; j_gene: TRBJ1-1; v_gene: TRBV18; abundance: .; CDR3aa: CASSPPDIRIFF; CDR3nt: TGTGCCAGCTCACCACCGGACATTCGTATTTTCTTT
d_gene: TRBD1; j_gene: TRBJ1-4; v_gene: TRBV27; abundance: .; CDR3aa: CASSLWQGVEKLFF; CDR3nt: TGTGCCAGCAGTTTATGGCAGGGGGTTGAAAAACTGTTTTTT
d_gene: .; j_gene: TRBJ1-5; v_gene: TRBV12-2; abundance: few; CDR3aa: CASRLDVATGQEVCGNQPQHF; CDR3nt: TGTGCAAGTCGCTTAGATGTGGCCACGGGACAGGAGGTTTGTGGCAATCAGCCCCAGCATTTT
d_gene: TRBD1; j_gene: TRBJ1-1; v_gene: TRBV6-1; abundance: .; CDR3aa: CASSEYGGQGGTEAFF; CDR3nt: TGTGCCAGCAGTGAATATGGTGGACAGGGGGGAACTGAAGCTTTCTTT
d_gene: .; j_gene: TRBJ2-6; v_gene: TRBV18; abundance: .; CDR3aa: CASSPTVAAGANVLTF; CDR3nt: TGTGCCAGCTCCCCTACGGTAGCGGCTGGGGCCAACGTCCTGACTTTC